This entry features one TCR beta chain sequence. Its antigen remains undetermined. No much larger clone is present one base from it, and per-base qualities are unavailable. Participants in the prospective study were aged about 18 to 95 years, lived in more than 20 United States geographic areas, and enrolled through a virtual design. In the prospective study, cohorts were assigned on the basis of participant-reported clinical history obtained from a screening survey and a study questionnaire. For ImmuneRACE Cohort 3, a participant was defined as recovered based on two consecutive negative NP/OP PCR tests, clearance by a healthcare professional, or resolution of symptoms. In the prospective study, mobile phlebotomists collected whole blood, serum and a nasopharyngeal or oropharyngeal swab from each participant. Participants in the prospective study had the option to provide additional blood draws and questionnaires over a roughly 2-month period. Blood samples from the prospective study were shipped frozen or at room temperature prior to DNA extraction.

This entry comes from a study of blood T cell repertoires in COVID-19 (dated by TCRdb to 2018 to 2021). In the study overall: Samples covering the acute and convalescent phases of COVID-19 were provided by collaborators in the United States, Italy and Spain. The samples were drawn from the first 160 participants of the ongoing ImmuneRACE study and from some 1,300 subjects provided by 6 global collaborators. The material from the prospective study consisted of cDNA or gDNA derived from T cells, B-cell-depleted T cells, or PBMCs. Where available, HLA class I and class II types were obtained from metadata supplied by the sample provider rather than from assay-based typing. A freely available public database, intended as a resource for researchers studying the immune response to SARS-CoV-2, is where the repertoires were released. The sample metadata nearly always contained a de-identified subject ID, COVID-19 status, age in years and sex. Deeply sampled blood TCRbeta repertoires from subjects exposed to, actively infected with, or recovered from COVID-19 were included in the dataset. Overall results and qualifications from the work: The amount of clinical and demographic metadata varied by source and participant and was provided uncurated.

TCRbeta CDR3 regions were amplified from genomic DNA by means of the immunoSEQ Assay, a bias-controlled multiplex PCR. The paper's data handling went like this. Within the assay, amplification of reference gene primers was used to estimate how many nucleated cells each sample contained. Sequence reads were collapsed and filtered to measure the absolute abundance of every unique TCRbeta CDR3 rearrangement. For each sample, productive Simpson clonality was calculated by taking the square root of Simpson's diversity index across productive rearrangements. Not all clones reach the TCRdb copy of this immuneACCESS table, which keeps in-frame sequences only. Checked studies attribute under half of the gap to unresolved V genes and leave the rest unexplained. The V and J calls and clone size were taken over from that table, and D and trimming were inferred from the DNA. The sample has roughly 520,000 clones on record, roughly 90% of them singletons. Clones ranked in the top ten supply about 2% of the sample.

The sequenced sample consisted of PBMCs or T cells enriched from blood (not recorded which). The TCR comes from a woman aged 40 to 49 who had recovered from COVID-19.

The CDR3 region reads CASSQEPPGQGYSPLHF. The nucleotide sequence is TGCGCCAGCAGCCAAGAGCCTCCGGGACAGGGATATTCACCCCTCCACTTT. The chain is encoded by TRBV4-3 joined to TRBJ1-6; 9 central bases correspond to TRBD1. The germline V gene supplies CDR1 LGHNA and CDR2 YSLEER. From V the trimming removes 0 bases and from J it removes 8 bases, while the gene matches leave 8 bases of the junction unaccounted for. Inclusive of the bounding cysteine and phenylalanine, the CDR3 is 17 residues long. The sequence is cut down to CDR3 DNA, 51 bases in frame from base 1.